These 29 T cell receptor beta chains came from one sample sequenced in a study of read filtering for tumor transcriptome and immune sequencing. Molecular barcoded adaptors covering alpha/delta and beta/gamma chains were used on roughly 370 ng RNA. TCRdb processed the reads anew with MiXCR; each CDR3 protein has one entry. The sample carries tens of thousands of distinct CDR3 sequences, roughly 21% recorded once. Sequencing input: a population of CD138-negative cells sorted from bone marrow. Receptors originate from a donor aged 40 or older with multiple myeloma.

This clonotype came up many times. V usage is TRBV5-1 and J usage is TRBJ2-3; D unclear. V lost 7 bases to trimming and J lost 3 bases, with 12 bases between them. Per germline, CDR1 SGHRS and CDR2 YFSETQ. CDR3 length: 13 residues. The CDR3 DNA reads as TGCGCCAGCTCTTCAGAGACGACAGATACGCAGTATTTT. As protein: CASSSETTDTQYF. The complete variable domain, with remaining parts taken from reference TRBV5-1 and TRBJ2-3, reads KAGVTQTPRYLIKTRGQQVTLSCSPISGHRSVSWYQQTPGQGLQFLFEYFSETQRNKGNFPGRFSGRQFSNSRSEMNVSTLELGDSALYLCASSSETTDTQYFGPGTRLTVL.

This clonotype has a count of ten or more. J is TRBJ2-6 and V is TRBV7-9; 7 bases agree with TRBD1. After removal of 5 bases from V and 0 bases from J, the junction contained 25 bases not matched to a gene. This CDR3 has 23 residues. The germline V gene has CDR1 SEHNR and CDR2 FQNEAQ (reference sequence). The CDR3 sequence is CASSTRGQPFPQTSPSGANVLTF. The CDR3 bases are TGTGCCAGCAGCACGAGGGGACAGCCCTTCCCTCAGACGTCTCCCTCTGGGGCCAACGTCCTGACTTTC.

This clonotype was recorded many times. This chain joins TRBV12-2 and TRBJ2-3; TRBD2, the table's D call, lacks a check against the DNA. TRBV12-2 constitutes a pseudogene. The CDR3 totals 16 residues. The CDR3 DNA reads as TGTGCAAGTCGCTTTTTTTGGCGGGGAAACACAGATACGCAGTATTTT. This codes for CASRFFWRGNTDTQYF.

A remark on this clonotype: The CDR3 carries no conserved terminal phenylalanine or tryptophan, so it likely arises from a read error. The chain joins TRBV9 to TRBJ1-1; no definite D call. This CDR3 is 13 amino acids long. Trimming shortened V by 5 bases and J by 10 bases, and 18 bases separated the two germline ends. CDR1 SGDLS and CDR2 YYNGEE come from the germline V gene. DNA for the CDR3: TGTGCCAGCAGTCCGGGTCCCCCTCTGGGAGCTTTCTTA. Translating it yields CASSPGPPLGAFL.

This clonotype has ten or more counts. V usage is TRBV7-3 and J usage is TRBJ2-3; TRBD1 matches at 8 bases. Trimming at V came to 2 bases and at J to 5 bases, leaving 6 bases not matched to a gene. This CDR3 spans 15 amino acids. The V gene's germline CDR1 is SGHTA and CDR2 FQGTGA. In DNA form, the CDR3 reads TGTGCCAGCAGCTTATCAGGGGGCTTGGGAGATACGCAGTATTTT. Translation gives CASSLSGGLGDTQYF.

A note on this clonotype: Because it lacks the conserved phenylalanine or tryptophan at the end, this CDR3 is likely a read error. The V and J genes are TRBV11-2 and TRBJ1-4; D unclear. The CDR3 has 15 amino acids. Germline V lookup: CDR1 SGHAT, CDR2 FQNNGV. V lost 5 bases and J lost 3, with 13 bases in between. The CDR3 sequence is CASSPTVRANEKLFL. CDR3 nucleotides: TGTGCCAGCAGCCCGACGGTACGAGCTAATGAAAAACTGTTTCTT.

Many counts were recorded for this clonotype. CDR3 amino acids: CASSSPFRGLTSYGYTF. The CDR3 coding sequence is TGTGCCAGCAGTTCCCCCTTCAGGGGCCTCACTAGTTATGGCTACACCTTC. The gene calls are TRBV28 and TRBJ1-2; weak D call: TRBD1 (6 bases). The CDR3 is 17 residues long. V lost 4 bases to trimming and J lost 5 bases, with 23 bases between them. Germline V CDR1 and CDR2: MDHEN, SYDVKM.

As for this clonotype: This may be a read error: a much more frequent sequence differs by one nucleotide. The chain employs TRBV5-1 and TRBJ1-1; D is perhaps TRBD1 (6 bases). This CDR3 has 14 amino acids. V was pared by 4 bases and J by 10 bases, with 20 bases between. Germline CDR1 and CDR2: SGHRS and YFSETQ. The CDR3 bases are TGCGCCAGCAGCCCCCCTCAGGGGTACAAAGGAGCTTTCTTT. Translating it yields CASSPPQGYKGAFF.

This clonotype showed up many times. The chain has TRBV2 and TRBJ2-2; TRBD2 is a possible D gene (6 bases). The ends were cut back, 7 bases at V and 6 bases at J, with 12 bases in the middle. Germline V gene data show CDR1 as SNHLY and CDR2 as FYNNEI. CDR3 length: 13 residues. CDR3 nucleotides: TGTGCCAGCACCTCAACGGGGGCCGGGGAGCTGTTTTTT. Amino acids: CASTSTGAGELFF.

This clonotype showed up many times. The chain is built from TRBV5-1 and TRBJ2-2; D remains ambiguous. Germline V gene lookup returns CDR1 SGHRS and CDR2 YFSETQ. Trimming pared 0 bases from V and 3 bases from J, leaving 6 bases between. The CDR3 sequence is 14 residues long. This chain's CDR3 is CASSLGVYTGELFF. The CDR3 nucleotides are TGCGCCAGCAGCTTGGGAGTGTACACCGGGGAGCTGTTTTTT. Using reference TRBV5-1 and TRBJ2-2 for the parts outside the CDR3, the full variable domain is KAGVTQTPRYLIKTRGQQVTLSCSPISGHRSVSWYQQTPGQGLQFLFEYFSETQRNKGNFPGRFSGRQFSNSRSEMNVSTLELGDSALYLCASSLGVYTGELFFGEGSRLTVL.

In its sample, this clonotype was seen many times. DNA of the CDR3: TGTGCCACCCGTAGCGGGGGGCCCACAGATACGCAGTATTTT. It is translated as CATRSGGPTDTQYF. The rearrangement joins TRBV10-3 to TRBJ2-3, with 10 bases matching TRBD2. This CDR3 is 14 amino acids long. J was trimmed by 2 bases and V by 10 bases; bases with no gene match: 6. Germline loops: CDR1 ENHRY, CDR2 SYGVKD.

This clonotype was observed at least ten times. In nucleotides, the CDR3 is TGTGCCAGCAGTTTATTATCGAACAGAATGATCGATCAGCCCCAGCATTTT. It is translated as CASSLLSNRMIDQPQHF. V is TRBV28 and J is TRBJ1-5; D is uncertain. Germline CDR1 MDHEN, CDR2 SYDVKM. This CDR3 spans 17 amino acids. V was cut by 1 base and J by 5 bases, with 18 bases left in between. The full variable domain, completed using reference TRBV28 and TRBJ1-5, is DVKVTQSSRYLVKRTGEKVFLECVQDMDHENMFWYRQDPGLGLRLIYFSYDVKMKEKGDIPEGYSVSREKKERFSLILESASTNQTSMYLCASSLLSNRMIDQPQHFGDGTRLSIL.

This clonotype has a count of ten or more. The V and J genes are TRBV28 and TRBJ2-7; TRBD2 agrees at 8 bases. CDR3 length: 13 residues. The V and J ends lost 7 bases and 6 bases, in that order; junction bases with no gene match: 8. Per germline, CDR1 MDHEN and CDR2 SYDVKM. In nucleotides, the CDR3 is TGTGCCAGCACCCCCGGGGGGGGGCGCGAGCAGTACTTC. Protein sequence: CASTPGGGREQYF.

The chain combines TRBV7-9 with TRBJ2-1; 9 nucleotides line up with TRBD1. From germline, CDR1 is SEHNR and CDR2 FQNEAQ (reference sequence). After removal of 2 bases from V and 10 bases from J, the junction contained 12 bases not matched to a gene. The CDR3 runs 16 residues. This chain's CDR3 is CASSLTLGTGSGEQFF. DNA for the CDR3: TGTGCCAGCAGCTTAACCCTTGGGACAGGGAGCGGAGAGCAGTTCTTC.

The chain employs TRBV12-3 or TRBV12-4 and TRBJ1-1, with D possibly being TRBD1 (5 bases). Trimming shortened V by 7 bases and J by 5 bases, and 20 bases separated the two germline ends. The CDR3 is 15 residues long. CDR3 residues: CASIPGEGRLTEAFF. DNA for the CDR3: TGTGCCAGCATCCCGGGAGAGGGGAGGTTGACTGAAGCTTTCTTT.

To note about this clonotype: A much larger clone sits a single nucleotide away, making a read error possible. The conserved final phenylalanine or tryptophan is absent from the CDR3, which likely points to a read error. Here the CDR3 DNA reads TGCGCCAGCAGTCTGGATGAACCCACTGAAGCTTTCTCT. This encodes CASSLDEPTEAFS. J is TRBJ1-1 and V is TRBV5-1; D call uncertain. Trimming cost V 5 bases and J 4 bases, with 12 bases left between them. Per the germline V gene, CDR1 is SGHRS and CDR2 is YFSETQ. The CDR3 contains 13 residues.

This clonotype was found once. V is TRBV11-2 and J is TRBJ1-1; D is unresolved. Germline V CDR1 and CDR2: SGHAT, FQNNGV. V gave up 11 bases and J gave up 0 bases, with 25 bases separating them. This CDR3 is built from 17 residues. CDR3 bases: TGTGCCCTTGCTAAAGGGATCTTGGGCTTCATGAACACTGAAGCTTTCTTT. It yields the protein CALAKGILGFMNTEAFF. Combining the CDR3 with reference TRBV11-2 and TRBJ1-1 gives the whole variable domain EAGVAQSPRYKIIEKRQSVAFWCNPISGHATLYWYQQILGQGPKLLIQFQNNGVVDDSQLPKDRFSAERLKGVDSTLKIQPAKLEDSAVYLCALAKGILGFMNTEAFFGQGTRLTVV.

This rearrangement joins TRBV21-1 to TRBJ1-5; the DNA was not used to check the table's D call, TRBD1. TRBV21-1 is shown as a pseudogene. The CDR3 is made up of 17 amino acids. In nucleotides, the CDR3 is TGTGCCAGCCGCCCCAATGGGGGCCTATATAGCAATCAGCCCCAGCATTTT. Its protein product is CASRPNGGLYSNQPQHF.

Concerning this clonotype: One end of the junction varies from germline; a read error may be responsible. The chain combines TRBV10-3 with TRBJ1-5, with TRBD1 matching 8 bases. The CDR3 extends over 18 amino acids. Germline assignment: CDR1 ENHRY and CDR2 SYGVKD. The CDR3 is CAISGGTGRSPSDQPQHF. CDR3 coding DNA: TGTGCCATCAGTGGCGGGACAGGTCGATCCCCTAGCGATCAGCCCCAGCATTTT.

This clonotype occurred many times. This rearrangement joins TRBV28 to TRBJ2-1; 14 bases align to TRBD2. The V gene end was trimmed by 8 bases and the J gene end by 11 bases; junction bases not matched to a gene: 8. The CDR3 runs 14 residues. Germline V gives CDR1 MDHEN, CDR2 SYDVKM. CDR3 loop: CASGLTSGGAQQFF. CDR3 bases: TGTGCCAGCGGCTTGACTAGCGGGGGGGCCCAGCAGTTCTTC.

V and J are TRBV7-2 and TRBJ1-2; D is possibly TRBD1 (5 bases). The CDR3 is 14 amino acids. From germline, CDR1 is SGHTA and CDR2 FQGNSA. V lost 1 base, J lost 5 bases, and 11 bases lay in between. The CDR3 bases are TGTGCCAGCAGCTTAGTTGGGGGAAAGTATGGCTACACCTTC. Its protein is CASSLVGGKYGYTF. The variable domain in full, completed from reference TRBV7-2 and TRBJ1-2, reads GAGVSQSPSNKVTEKGKDVELRCDPISGHTALYWYRQSLGQGLEFLIYFQGNSAPDKSGLPSDRFSAERTGGSVSTLTIQRTQQEDSAVYLCASSLVGGKYGYTFGSGTRLTVV.

This clonotype was seen more than once but under ten times. A much larger clone differs by one base, so this may be a read error. J is TRBJ2-1 and V is TRBV5-6; TRBD2 is a possible D gene (5 bases). There are 13 residues in the CDR3. Germline V CDR1 and CDR2: SGHDT, YYEEEE. V lost 5 bases and J 9 bases, leaving 15 bases between the germline ends. CDR3 sequence: CASRGRGEFEQFF. As DNA, the CDR3 is TGTGCCAGCAGAGGTCGGGGAGAATTTGAGCAGTTCTTC.

Regarding this clonotype: At one end, the junction sequence differs from germline, possibly due to a read error. V gene TRBV12-3 or TRBV12-4 combines with J gene TRBJ1-1, with D unresolved. The CDR3 contains 14 residues. CDR3 DNA: TGTGCCAGCAGTGCACGGACTAAGAACACTGTAGCTTTCTTT. This translates into CASSARTKNTVAFF.

To note about this clonotype: One end of the junction does not line up with germline, which may come from a read error. The chain links TRBV7-2 to TRBJ2-5; 8 nucleotides match TRBD1. Germline V gene data show CDR1 as SGHTA and CDR2 as FQGNSA. This CDR3 region has 15 residues. The CDR3 bases are TGTTCCAGCAGCTTACACCGGCAGGGGGCTAAGACCCAGTACTTC. The encoded protein is CSSSLHRQGAKTQYF.

This chain uses TRBV2 with TRBJ1-5; tentative D call: TRBD1 (5 bases). The CDR3 consists of 13 residues. Germline CDR1 SNHLY, CDR2 FYNNEI. Trimming left V 8 bases short and J 1 base short, with 9 bases between. The CDR3 reads CASGPGSNQPQHF. CDR3 coding DNA: TGTGCCAGCGGCCCAGGGAGCAATCAGCCCCAGCATTTT.

In its sample, this clonotype was seen many times. The chain is built from TRBV2 and TRBJ1-5; D might be TRBD1 (5 bases). Trimming took off 3 bases at V and 5 bases at J, with 11 bases between the two ends. Per the germline V gene, CDR1 is SNHLY and CDR2 is FYNNEI. The CDR3 runs 14 residues. The CDR3 DNA sequence: TGTGCCAGCAGTGATGGCAGGGCCTATCAGCCCCAGCATTTT. Protein: CASSDGRAYQPQHF.

A word on this clonotype: One end of the junction fails to match germline, which may point to a read error. The gene calls are TRBV20-1 and TRBJ2-1; 12 bases match TRBD2. The CDR3 extends over 15 amino acids. The germline gives CDR1 DFQATT, CDR2 SNEGSKA (reference sequence). This CDR3 reads CSGLAGGTPCNEQLF. CDR3 DNA: TGCAGTGGCCTAGCGGGGGGGACGCCCTGCAATGAGCAGCTCTTC.

Many counts were recorded for this clonotype. The chain joins TRBV20-1 to TRBJ1-5; tentatively, D is TRBD1 (5 bases). V shed 0 bases and J shed 5 bases, with 17 bases lying between them. The germline gives CDR1 DFQATT, CDR2 SNEGSKA (reference sequence). The CDR3 contains 16 residues. The CDR3 DNA follows: TGCAGTGCTAGAGATCGCGGGGCAGGTGGTCATCAGCCCCAGCATTTT. Translation gives CSARDRGAGGHQPQHF.

Ten or more counts support this clonotype. The chain employs TRBV18 and TRBJ2-3, with D possibly matching TRBD1 (5 bases). Trimming removed 1 base from V and 3 bases from J, with 11 bases in between. Germline V gene sequence: CDR1 KGHSH, CDR2 LQKENI. CDR3 length: 15 amino acids. The CDR3 protein is CASSPLAGKTDTQYF. In DNA, the CDR3 is TGTGCCAGCTCACCACTAGCAGGGAAAACAGATACGCAGTATTTT.